This TCR beta chain was profiled in a study of cytomegalovirus exposure and HLA in healthy donors. Overall study findings and caveats: CMV antigen specificity of three CMV-associated chains was confirmed in vitro.

V was pared by 4 bases and J by 3 bases, with 16 bases between. Germline V gives CDR1 SGHDT, CDR2 YYEEEE. The CDR3 contains 15 residues. As for this clone: Its specificity is unknown.

This PCR relied on a set of 60 Vbeta primers and 13 Jbeta primers. Sequencing used immunoSEQ multiplex PCR; TCRdb keeps in-frame clones, though not all of them. The table includes 100,000 to 150,000 clones, roughly 80% detected once. The sequenced material came from PBMCs. The chain employs TRBV5-6 and TRBJ2-5, with a tentative D call TRBD2 (5 bases). The origin of this receptor is a female donor in good health and CMV-seronegative. As DNA, the CDR3 is TGTGCCAGCAGCCCCGTGCGGGCGCGAAAAGAGACCCAGTACTTC. It specifies CASSPVRARKETQYF.